Following are 20 T cell receptor beta chains from one sample sequenced in a study of blood T cells in healthy people across ages. Using a J-beta primer mix together with a sample-barcoded 5' primer, a second PCR was run for roughly 6 to 12 cycles. TCRdb ran MiXCR on the 5' RACE reads and lists one entry per CDR3 protein. The sample carries approximately 1.5 million distinct CDR3 sequences, around 35% recorded once. The sequencing sample was made of blood. The receptors originated from a woman aged 30 to 39 in good health.

In this sample, this clonotype turned up once. The rearrangement uses TRBV6-6 and TRBJ1-5, with 7 bases matching TRBD1. Germline CDR1 MNHNY, CDR2 SVGAGI (reference sequence). Trimming removed 5 bases from V and 2 bases from J; junction bases left unmatched: 9. The CDR3 extends over 16 amino acids. CDR3 in amino acids: CASSRVWGQRNQPQHF. In DNA, the CDR3 is TGTGCCAGCAGTCGCGTTTGGGGACAGCGCAATCAGCCCCAGCATTTT.

This clonotype has a handful of counts. The V call is TRBV27, the J call TRBJ1-1; a possible D gene is TRBD1 (5 bases). Trimming took 6 bases from V and 4 from J, leaving 12 bases between them. Germline V gives CDR1 MNHEY, CDR2 SMNVEV (reference sequence). This CDR3 is 13 amino acids long. CDR3 nucleotides: TGTGCCAGCAGCTCGACAGCCGGCACTGAAGCTTTCTTT. Amino acids: CASSSTAGTEAFF.

As DNA, the CDR3 is TGCGCCAGCAGCTTGTTTACATCCGGTGGAGAGACCCAGTTCTTC. Translation gives CASSLFTSGGETQFF. The rearrangement links TRBV5-1 to TRBJ2-5, with D uncertain. The DNA end is a closer match to TRBJ2-1, so the J assignment may be wrong. The CDR3 length is 15 residues. Germline CDR1 is SGHRS and CDR2 is YFSETQ.

This chain uses TRBV27 with TRBJ2-7; no clear D. Germline CDR1 reads MNHEY; CDR2 reads SMNVEV (reference sequence). The CDR3 has 16 residues. Trimming pared 2 bases from V and 3 bases from J, leaving 17 bases between. The CDR3 spells CASSLKLPGQVYEQYF. CDR3 nucleotide sequence: TGTGCCAGCAGTTTAAAGCTACCGGGTCAGGTCTACGAGCAGTACTTC.

This clonotype occurred once. The J gene is TRBJ1-2, the V gene TRBV9; 8 bases agree with TRBD1. The CDR3 is 15 residues long. With 4 bases clipped from V and 5 bases from J, the junction kept 10 bases outside the gene matches. Germline CDR1 reads SGDLS; CDR2 reads YYNGEE. CDR3 nucleotide sequence: TGTGCCAGCAGCCCTGGACAGGGATTGGGATATGGCTACACCTTC. Translating it yields CASSPGQGLGYGYTF.

This clonotype was seen a handful of times. The rearrangement links TRBV29-1 to TRBJ1-4, with D hard to call. This CDR3 spans 14 amino acids. Trimming took off 4 bases at V and 4 bases at J, with 13 bases between the two ends. Looked up from germline, CDR1 is SQVTM and CDR2 is ANQGSEA. CDR3 DNA sequence: TGCAGCGTTGGATTGGGGATTAGTAATGAAAAACTGTTTTTT. This gives the protein CSVGLGISNEKLFF. Drawing the rest from reference TRBV29-1 and TRBJ1-4, the complete variable domain is SAVISQKPSRDICQRGTSLTIQCQVDSQVTMMFWYRQQPGQSLTLIATANQGSEATYESGFVIDKFPISRPNLTFSTLTVSNMSPEDSSIYLCSVGLGISNEKLFFGSGTQLSVL.

There are a few counts of this clonotype. V gene TRBV7-9 combines with J gene TRBJ2-5, with a tentative D call TRBD1 (7 bases). The CDR3 consists of 14 residues. The V end was cut by 7 bases, the J end by 5 bases, with 17 bases between. The germline V gene has CDR1 SEHNR and CDR2 FQNEAQ (reference sequence). CDR3 sequence reads: CASKNGGGTETQYF. CDR3 nucleotide sequence: TGTGCCAGCAAGAATGGAGGGGGCACGGAGACCCAGTACTTC.

This chain joins TRBV3-1 and TRBJ2-1; D uncertain. CDR3 length: 12 amino acids. Germline loops: CDR1 LGHDT, CDR2 YNNKEL (reference sequence). V dropped 3 bases and J dropped 8 bases, with 8 bases sitting between them. The CDR3 spells CASSQTNDEQFF. The CDR3 DNA is TGTGCCAGCAGCCAGACAAACGATGAGCAGTTCTTC.

This clonotype appeared many times. The chain couples TRBV7-2 to TRBJ1-2, with D tentatively TRBD1 (6 bases). The ends were cut back, 8 bases at V and 0 bases at J, with 10 bases in the middle. The CDR3 is 13 residues long. Germline values: CDR1 SGHTA, CDR2 FQGNSA. The CDR3 sequence: CASFRGSNYGYTF. CDR3 sequence (DNA): TGTGCCAGCTTCAGGGGATCTAACTATGGCTACACCTTC. The complete variable domain, with remaining parts taken from reference TRBV7-2 and TRBJ1-2, reads GAGVSQSPSNKVTEKGKDVELRCDPISGHTALYWYRQSLGQGLEFLIYFQGNSAPDKSGLPSDRFSAERTGGSVSTLTIQRTQQEDSAVYLCASFRGSNYGYTFGSGTRLTVV.

The chain recombines TRBV7-8 with TRBJ2-1; 11 nucleotides align to TRBD2. CDR1 and CDR2 from the germline V gene are SGHVS and FQNEAQ. V lost 7 bases, J lost 10 bases, and 3 bases stayed unmatched. The CDR3 has 12 residues. CDR3 residues: CASTLAGVEQFF. The CDR3 DNA reads as TGTGCCAGCACACTAGCGGGGGTCGAGCAGTTCTTC.

V usage is TRBV5-1 and J usage is TRBJ1-2, with D perhaps TRBD1 (5 bases). The CDR3 sequence is 13 residues long. V was clipped by 3 bases and J by 4 bases, with 10 bases between them. Germline V lookup: CDR1 SGHRS, CDR2 YFSETQ. The CDR3 loop is CASSWDDTYGYTF. CDR3 nucleotide sequence: TGCGCCAGCAGCTGGGACGACACCTATGGCTACACCTTC.

V and J are TRBV7-8 and TRBJ2-7; D is tentatively TRBD1 or TRBD2 (6 bases each). Deletions cut 5 bases from V and 3 bases from J, with 32 bases between. Germline CDR1 and CDR2: SGHVS and FQNEAQ. The length of the CDR3 is 20 residues. As DNA, the CDR3 is TGTGCCAGCAGCGCGCTGGCAACAGGGTGGGTGGGTAGCGGATTCTACGAGCAGTACTTC. Translated: CASSALATGWVGSGFYEQYF.

This chain joins TRBV5-5 and TRBJ2-5, with TRBD2 matching over 12 bases. Germline V gives CDR1 SGHKS, CDR2 YYEKEE (reference sequence). The CDR3 sequence is 18 residues long. V shed 0 bases and J 5 bases; nucleotides not matched to a gene: 11. The CDR3: CASSLATSGGPSRETQYF. The CDR3 bases are TGTGCCAGCAGCTTGGCGACTAGCGGGGGACCTTCGAGGGAGACCCAGTACTTC.

This clonotype was seen only a few times. V usage is TRBV5-1 and J usage is TRBJ2-1; 8 bases agree with TRBD2. V shed 3 bases and J 7 bases; nucleotides not matched to a gene: 6. There are 14 residues in the CDR3. Germline assignment: CDR1 SGHRS and CDR2 YFSETQ. The CDR3 coding sequence is TGCGCCAGCAGCTCGGGGGGGGCTGGTAATGAGCAGTTCTTC. Its protein is CASSSGGAGNEQFF.

The chain combines TRBV25-1 with TRBJ2-5, with D unresolved. The CDR3 is made up of 12 amino acids. Trimming pared 2 bases from V and 5 bases from J, leaving 6 bases between. Germline assignment: CDR1 MGHDK and CDR2 SYGVNS. CDR3 sequence reads: CASSEMRETQYF. In DNA, the CDR3 is TGTGCCAGCAGTGAAATGAGGGAGACCCAGTACTTC.

This sequence joins TRBV25-1 and TRBJ2-5; 8 nucleotides agree with TRBD1. CDR1 is MGHDK and CDR2 is SYGVNS in the germline V gene. The CDR3 consists of 15 residues. V lost 6 bases to trimming and J lost 0 bases; unmatched junction nucleotides: 6. CDR3 nucleotides: TGTGCCAGCAGCCCGGTACAGGGGGACCAAGAGACCCAGTACTTC. Translation gives CASSPVQGDQETQYF.

This clonotype came up a few times. The chain joins TRBV5-1 to TRBJ2-5, with a possible D match to TRBD2 (6 bases). CDR1 SGHRS and CDR2 YFSETQ come from the germline V gene. This CDR3 spans 17 amino acids. Trimming removed 4 bases at V and 3 bases at J, with 22 bases between. The CDR3 bases are TGCGCCAGCAGCGAGTTCCCCGGACTACGGAACGAAGAGACCCAGTACTTC. Protein: CASSEFPGLRNEETQYF.

This clonotype was observed at least ten times. An end of the junction does not agree with germline; a read error may underlie this. The chain carries TRBV5-1 and TRBJ2-7; the D is unclear. The CDR3 has 14 amino acids. Germline values: CDR1 SGHRS, CDR2 YFSETQ. The CDR3 nucleotides are TGTGCCAGCAGCCCCCCTGGCAGCTCCTACGAGCAGTACTTC. It encodes CASSPPGSSYEQYF.

V usage is TRBV10-2 and J usage is TRBJ2-7; D could derive from TRBD1 or TRBD2 (6 bases each). V was clipped by 7 bases and J by 0 bases, with 16 bases between them. The CDR3 is 15 residues long. Germline V gives CDR1 WSHSY, CDR2 SAAADI. The CDR3 DNA follows: TGCGCCAGCATGCCCGGGGGCGGAATCTCCTACGAGCAGTACTTC. This encodes CASMPGGGISYEQYF.

The V and J genes are TRBV15 and TRBJ2-1; TRBD2 might be the D (5 bases). Deletions cut 5 bases from V and 8 bases from J, with 19 bases between. The V gene's germline CDR1 is LNHNV and CDR2 YYDKDF (reference sequence). The CDR3 runs to 15 residues. The CDR3 protein is CATSPEFRGADEQFF. CDR3 nucleotides: TGTGCCACCAGCCCAGAGTTCCGGGGTGCTGATGAGCAGTTCTTC.